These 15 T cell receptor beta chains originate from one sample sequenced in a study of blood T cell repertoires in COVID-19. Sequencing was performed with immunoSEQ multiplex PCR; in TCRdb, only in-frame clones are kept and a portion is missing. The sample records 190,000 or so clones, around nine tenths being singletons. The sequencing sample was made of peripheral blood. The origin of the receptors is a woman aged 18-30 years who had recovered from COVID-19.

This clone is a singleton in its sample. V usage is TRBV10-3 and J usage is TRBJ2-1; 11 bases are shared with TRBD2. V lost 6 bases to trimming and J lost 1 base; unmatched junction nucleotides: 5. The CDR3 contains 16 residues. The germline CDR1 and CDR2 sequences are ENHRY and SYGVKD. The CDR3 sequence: CAIRSSGRASYNEQFF. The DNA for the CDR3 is TGTGCCATCAGAAGTAGCGGGAGGGCATCCTACAATGAGCAGTTCTTC.

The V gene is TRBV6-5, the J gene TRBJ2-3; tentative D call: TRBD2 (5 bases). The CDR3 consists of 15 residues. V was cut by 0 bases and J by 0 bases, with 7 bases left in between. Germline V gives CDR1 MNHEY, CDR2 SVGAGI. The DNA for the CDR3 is TGTGCCAGCAGTTACTCGCGGGCCAGCACAGATACGCAGTATTTT. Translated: CASSYSRASTDTQYF.

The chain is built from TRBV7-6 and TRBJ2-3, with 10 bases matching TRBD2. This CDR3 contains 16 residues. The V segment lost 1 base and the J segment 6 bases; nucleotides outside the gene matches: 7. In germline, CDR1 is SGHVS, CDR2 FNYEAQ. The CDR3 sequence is CASSLDLAGAFDTQYF. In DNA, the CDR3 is TGTGCCAGCAGCTTAGATCTAGCGGGAGCCTTCGATACGCAGTATTTT.

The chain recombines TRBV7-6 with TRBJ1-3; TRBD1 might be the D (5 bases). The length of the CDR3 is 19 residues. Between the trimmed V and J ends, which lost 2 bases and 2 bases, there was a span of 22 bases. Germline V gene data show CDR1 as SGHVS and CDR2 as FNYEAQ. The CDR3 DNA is TGTGCCAGCAGCTTATGTTGTTGGGGCCTTACGGTTGCTGGAAACACCATATATTTT. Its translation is CASSLCCWGLTVAGNTIYF. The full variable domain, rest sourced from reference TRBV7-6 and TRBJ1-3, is GAGVSQSPRYKVTKRGQDVALRCDPISGHVSLYWYRQALGQGPEFLTYFNYEAQQDKSGLPNDRFSAERPEGSISTLTIQRTEQRDSAMYRCASSLCCWGLTVAGNTIYFGEGSWLTVV.

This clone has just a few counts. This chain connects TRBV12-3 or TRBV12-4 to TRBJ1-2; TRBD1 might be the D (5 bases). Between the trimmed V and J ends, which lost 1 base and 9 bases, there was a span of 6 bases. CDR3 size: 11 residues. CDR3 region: CASSLDRRYTF. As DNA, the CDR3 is TGTGCCAGCAGTTTAGACAGGCGCTACACCTTC.

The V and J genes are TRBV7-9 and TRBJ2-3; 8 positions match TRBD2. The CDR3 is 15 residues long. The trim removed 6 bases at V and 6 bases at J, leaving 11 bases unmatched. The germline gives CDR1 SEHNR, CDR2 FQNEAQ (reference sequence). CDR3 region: CASSHRAGDGDTQYF. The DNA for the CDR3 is TGTGCCAGCAGTCATAGAGCGGGGGATGGCGATACGCAGTATTTT.

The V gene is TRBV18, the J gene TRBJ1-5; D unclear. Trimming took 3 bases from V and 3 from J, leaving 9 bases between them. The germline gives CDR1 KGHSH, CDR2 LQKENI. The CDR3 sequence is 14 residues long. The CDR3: CASSPGRLNQPQHF. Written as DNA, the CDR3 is TGTGCCAGCTCACCCGGCCGACTCAATCAGCCCCAGCATTTT.

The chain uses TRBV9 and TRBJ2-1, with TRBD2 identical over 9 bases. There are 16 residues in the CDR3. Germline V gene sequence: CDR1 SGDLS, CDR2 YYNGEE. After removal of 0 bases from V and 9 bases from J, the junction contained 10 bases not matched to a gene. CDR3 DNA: TGTGCCAGCAGCGTAGGATCCAGCGGGGGGTCGGTTGAGCAGTTCTTC. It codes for CASSVGSSGGSVEQFF.

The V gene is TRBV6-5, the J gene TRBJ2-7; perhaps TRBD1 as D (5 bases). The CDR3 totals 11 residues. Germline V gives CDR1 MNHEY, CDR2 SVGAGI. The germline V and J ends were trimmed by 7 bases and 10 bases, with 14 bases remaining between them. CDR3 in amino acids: CASIWQGDQYV. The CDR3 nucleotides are TGTGCCAGCATCTGGCAGGGCGACCAGTACGTC.

The CDR3 DNA is TGTGCCAGCAGCCGGGACAGGGGGAATTCACCCCTCCACTTT. Amino acids: CASSRDRGNSPLHF. The chain employs TRBV14 and TRBJ1-6; the match to TRBD1 covers 11 bases. Germline V gene data show CDR1 as SGHDN and CDR2 as FVKESK. Germline trimming cut 4 bases from V and 7 bases from J; bases unmatched to any gene: 0. This CDR3 has 14 amino acids. Based on the CDR3 plus reference TRBV14 and TRBJ1-6, the full variable domain is EAGVTQFPSHSVIEKGQTVTLRCDPISGHDNLYWYRRVMGKEIKFLLHFVKESKQDESGMPNNRFLAERTGGTYSTLKVQPAELEDSGVYFCASSRDRGNSPLHFGNGTRLTVT.

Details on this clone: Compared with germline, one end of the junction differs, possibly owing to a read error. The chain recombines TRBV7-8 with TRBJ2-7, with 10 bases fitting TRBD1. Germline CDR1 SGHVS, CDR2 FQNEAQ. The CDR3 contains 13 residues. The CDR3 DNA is TGTGCCAGCAACTTAGGACAGGGGGACGAGCAGTACTTC. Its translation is CASNLGQGDEQYF.

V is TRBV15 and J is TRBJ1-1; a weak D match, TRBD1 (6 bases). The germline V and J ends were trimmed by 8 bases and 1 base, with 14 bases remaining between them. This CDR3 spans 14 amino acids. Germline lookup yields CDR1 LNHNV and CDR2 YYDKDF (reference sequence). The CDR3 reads CATRGRTANTEAFF. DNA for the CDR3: TGTGCCACCCGGGGAAGGACAGCGAACACTGAAGCTTTCTTT.

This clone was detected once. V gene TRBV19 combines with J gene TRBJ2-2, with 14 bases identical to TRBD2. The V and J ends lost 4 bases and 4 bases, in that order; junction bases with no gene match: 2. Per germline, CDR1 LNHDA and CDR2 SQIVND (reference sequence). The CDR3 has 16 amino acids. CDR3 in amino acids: CASSTGLAGVTGELFF. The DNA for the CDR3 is TGTGCCAGTAGTACGGGACTAGCGGGAGTCACCGGGGAGCTGTTTTTT.

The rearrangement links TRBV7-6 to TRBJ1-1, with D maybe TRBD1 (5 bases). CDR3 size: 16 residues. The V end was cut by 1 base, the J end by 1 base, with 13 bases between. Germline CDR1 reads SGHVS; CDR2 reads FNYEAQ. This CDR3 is CASSLDLGRENTEAFF. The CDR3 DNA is TGTGCCAGCAGCTTAGACCTAGGCAGGGAGAACACTGAAGCTTTCTTT.

The CDR3 DNA follows: TGTGCCAGCCCCCAGTCCTCTGGGGCCAACGTCCTGACTTTC. Its protein product is CASPQSSGANVLTF. The chain has TRBV18 and TRBJ2-6, with no clear D. This CDR3 region has 14 residues. Trimming stripped 8 bases from V and 0 bases from J, with 8 bases between. The germline V gene has CDR1 KGHSH and CDR2 LQKENI.